This TCR beta chain was profiled in a study of cytomegalovirus exposure and HLA in healthy donors. 60 Vbeta and 13 Jbeta primers were used in PCR. Measured with immunoSEQ multiplex PCR; TCRdb has only the in-frame clones, and not every one. Of 150,000 to 200,000 clones listed, 84% are singletons. Regarding the study as a whole: Most TCR sequences were uncommon, yet certain public TCRs appeared in many donors. The study flagged around 150 TCR beta chains as cytomegalovirus-associated.

From germline, CDR1 is SQVTM and CDR2 ANQGSEA. The CDR3 consists of 12 residues. Trimming took 7 bases from V and 6 from J; bases not matched to a gene: 8. Notes on this clone: No antigen is known for it.

The source material was PBMCs. The V and J genes are TRBV29-1 and TRBJ1-2; 7 bases fit TRBD1. The sequence was collected from a boy younger than 18 in good health and CMV-seronegative. CDR3 bases: TGCAGCGCCCCCCGGGACAGCAATGGCTACACCTTC. Protein sequence: CSAPRDSNGYTF.